The rows below give T cell receptor beta chains drawn from one sample of a study of follicular helper T cells after annual influenza vaccination. The table came from immunoSEQ multiplex PCR; TCRdb's copy has only in-frame clones and leaves some out. The sample records around 10,000 clones, 65% to 85% being singletons. The sample in question was CXCR5+ CD38- circulating T follicular helper cells from blood, obtained on the day of influenza vaccination. The receptors originated from an adult who received the influenza vaccine. Each CDR3 is given with its conserved first and last residue. D genes are given only for firm matches. Some rows mark clone size as missing; the rest say once, few, many or name a class of expanded clone.

>-|TRBJ1-1|TRBV18|few
TGTGCCAGCTCACCCGGTCCTGAAGCTTTCTTT
CASSPGPEAFF
>TRBD2|TRBJ2-3|TRBV15|-
TGTGCCACCAGCAGAGAGGGGTCAGCGGGAGCTTACGCAGATACGCAGTATTTT
CATSREGSAGAYADTQYF
>TRBD1|TRBJ2-7|TRBV5-1|-
TGCGCCAGCAGCCCGGGACAGGGCGTTAGCTACGAGCAGTACTTC
CASSPGQGVSYEQYF
>-|TRBJ2-1|TRBV6-6|once
TGTGCCAGCAGTGCGGACCTAAAAAGTCGGCAGTTCTTC
CASSADLKSRQFF
>TRBD2|TRBJ2-5|TRBV4-2|-
TGTGCCAGCAGCCAAGATATAGCGGGGGAAGAGACCCAGTACTTC
CASSQDIAGEETQYF
>-|TRBJ1-4|TRBV5-4|-
TGTGCCAGCAGCTTCGCCGGGACATATGAAAAACTGTTTTTT
CASSFAGTYEKLFF
>TRBD1|TRBJ2-7|TRBV7-8|medium-sized
TGTGCCAGCAGCCGGGGGACAGGCTACGAGCAGTACTTC
CASSRGTGYEQYF
>-|TRBJ1-5|TRBV28|-
TGTGCCAGCAGTCGCCCGTGGGATGATAGCAATCAGCCCCAGCATTTT
CASSRPWDDSNQPQHF
>-|TRBJ1-5|TRBV28|-
TGTGCCAGCGGAGGGGGTCTTGGCAATCAGCCCCAGCATTTT
CASGGGLGNQPQHF
>-|TRBJ2-2|TRBV11-1|-
TGTGCCAGCAGCCCCGGGACTGCGGGTGGGGAGCTGTTTTTT
CASSPGTAGGELFF
>TRBD1|TRBJ1-4|TRBV4-3|once
TGCGCCAGCAGCCAGGGACAGATCCGTATGGAAAAACTGTTTTTT
CASSQGQIRMEKLFF
>-|TRBJ1-4|TRBV5-4|-
TGTGCCAGCAGCTCCTCAGCGGGGACTAATGAAAAACTGTTTTTT
CASSSSAGTNEKLFF